The 8 T cell receptor beta chains below come from one sample, sequenced in a study of blood T cells in healthy people across ages. Using a J-beta primer mix together with a sample-barcoded 5' primer, a second PCR was run for about 7 to 12 cycles. Each CDR3 protein is one row after TCRdb ran MiXCR on the 5' RACE reads. The sample yields around 1,900,000 distinct CDR3 sequences, 35% to 50% seen once. Sequencing was performed on blood. These receptors came from a human donor in good health.

The V call is TRBV10-3, the J call TRBJ1-1; 8 bases agree with TRBD1. This CDR3 has 13 amino acids. Germline V gene sequence: CDR1 ENHRY, CDR2 SYGVKD. The trim removed 6 bases at V and 4 bases at J, leaving 4 bases unmatched. The CDR3 reads CAISPDRVTEAFF. The CDR3 DNA sequence: TGTGCCATCAGCCCGGACAGGGTCACTGAAGCTTTCTTT.

This clonotype was observed many times. This chain uses TRBV7-2 with TRBJ1-6, with 9 bases that match TRBD1. The CDR3 runs 16 residues. The V gene end was trimmed by 0 bases and the J gene end by 11 bases; junction bases not matched to a gene: 8. Germline V gives CDR1 SGHTA, CDR2 FQGNSA. CDR3 nucleotide sequence: TGTGCCAGCAGCTTAGCTCCCCTGGGACAGGGTACACCCCTCCACTTT. It yields the protein CASSLAPLGQGTPLHF.

V gene TRBV4-3 combines with J gene TRBJ2-1; D might be TRBD1 (6 bases). The V gene lost 11 bases and the J gene lost 10 bases, with 21 bases spanning the gap. CDR3 length: 13 amino acids. CDR1 is LGHNA, CDR2 YSLEER, per germline. CDR3 DNA sequence: TGCGCCTCCTCCCCTGACAGGACCTACGAGCAGTTCTTC. This translates into CASSPDRTYEQFF.

The chain carries TRBV20-1 and TRBJ2-5; a weak D match, TRBD2 (6 bases). The CDR3 extends over 12 amino acids. V gave up 6 bases and J gave up 5 bases, with 13 bases separating them. Germline V gene sequence: CDR1 DFQATT, CDR2 SNEGSKA (reference sequence). The CDR3 bases are TGCAGTGCCGAGACTAGAGGGGAGACCCAGTACTTC. Amino acids: CSAETRGETQYF.

The chain links TRBV6-2 or TRBV6-3 to TRBJ2-7; the match to TRBD1 covers 11 bases. Germline loops: CDR1 MNHEY, CDR2 SVGEGT. CDR3 size: 17 residues. Trimming at V came to 2 bases and at J to 4 bases, leaving 10 bases not matched to a gene. In DNA form, the CDR3 reads TGTGCCAGCAGTTACCAAATCGGGACAGGGGGTACGTACGAGCAGTACTTC. Amino acid sequence: CASSYQIGTGGTYEQYF.

This clonotype was recorded a few times. V and J are TRBV20-1 and TRBJ2-7; D unresolved. Trimming pared 0 bases from V and 2 bases from J, leaving 8 bases between. This CDR3 contains 13 residues. Germline-derived CDR1 and CDR2 are DFQATT and SNEGSKA (reference sequence). For the CDR3, the DNA is TGCAGTGCTAGAGAGGGGTCCCCCTACGAGCAGTACTTC. As protein: CSAREGSPYEQYF.

This clonotype showed up many times. The chain carries TRBV12-3 or TRBV12-4 and TRBJ2-3, with no clear D. Trimming removed 6 bases from V and 2 bases from J, with 6 bases in between. This CDR3 spans 12 amino acids. CDR3 amino acids: CASSPNTDTQYF. In nucleotides, the CDR3 is TGTGCCAGCAGCCCGAACACAGATACGCAGTATTTT.

This chain links TRBV4-1 with TRBJ1-1; D gene unclear. Deletions cut 1 base from V and 9 bases from J, with 15 bases between. Germline V CDR1 and CDR2: MGHRA, YSYEKL. CDR3 size: 14 residues. For the CDR3, the DNA is TGCGCCAGCAGCCAAGGTGGTCTACTAACTCAAGCTTTCTTT. This codes for CASSQGGLLTQAFF.